This TCR beta chain was captured in a study of T cell repertoires in cytomegalovirus infection. TCRdb re-derived calls from the reads in MiXCR, one entry per CDR3 protein. The sample contains about 570,000 distinct CDR3 sequences, about 39% of which appear only once. This clonotype was seen only a few times. Its antigen is undetermined. Compared with germline, one end of the junction differs, possibly owing to a read error. The germline gives CDR1 DFQATT, CDR2 SNEGSKA (reference sequence). This CDR3 has 14 amino acids. The sequence was obtained from a human donor in good health (CMV status not recorded). Some clones in this sample may be carry-over from other donors' samples. Sequencing used cultured PBMCs, obtained from culture after CMV antigen stimulation. V and J are TRBV20-1 and TRBJ1-5, with D unresolved. The chain's CDR3 is CSARDPTQVQAQHF. The CDR3 DNA follows: TGCAGTGCTAGAGATCCCACCCAGGTTCAGGCCCAGCATTTT.